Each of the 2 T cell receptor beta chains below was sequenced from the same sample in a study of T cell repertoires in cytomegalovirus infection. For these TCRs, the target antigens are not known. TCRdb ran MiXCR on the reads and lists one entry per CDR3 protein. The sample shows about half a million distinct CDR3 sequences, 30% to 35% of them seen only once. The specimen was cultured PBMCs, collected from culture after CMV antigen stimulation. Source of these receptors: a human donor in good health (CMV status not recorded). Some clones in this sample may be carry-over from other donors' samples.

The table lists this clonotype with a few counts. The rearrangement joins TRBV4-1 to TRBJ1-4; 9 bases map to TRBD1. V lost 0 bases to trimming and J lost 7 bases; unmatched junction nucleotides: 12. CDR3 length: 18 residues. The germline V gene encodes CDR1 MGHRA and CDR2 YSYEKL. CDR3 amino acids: CASSQEGQGLTGGEKLFF. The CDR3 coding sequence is TGCGCCAGCAGCCAAGAGGGACAGGGCCTTACCGGAGGTGAAAAACTGTTTTTT.

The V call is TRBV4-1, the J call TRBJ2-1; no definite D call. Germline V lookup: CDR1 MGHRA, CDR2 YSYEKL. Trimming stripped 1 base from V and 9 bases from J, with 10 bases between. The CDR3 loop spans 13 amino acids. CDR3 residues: CASSQVSSGEQFF. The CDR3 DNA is TGCGCCAGCAGCCAAGTTTCGTCGGGTGAGCAGTTCTTC.